The following is a TCR beta chain sequence with its context. The antigen remains undetermined. This record belongs to a study of T cell responses to AZD1222 COVID-19 vaccine. Study outcomes and limitations: The reported proportion of spike-specific TCRs targeting unmutated variant regions was nearly half. Donor demographics were predominantly white British with a female majority; clonal diversity may be underestimated.

The data were produced by immunoSEQ multiplex PCR, yet TCRdb's version contains in-frame clones alone and is incomplete. The sample shows about 120,000 clones, more than 70% of them seen only once. V was pared by 0 bases and J by 9 bases, with 12 bases between. The CDR3 runs to 14 residues. In germline, CDR1 is MNHNY, CDR2 SVGAGI (reference sequence). This clonotype was obtained from an adult in good health. The input for sequencing was peripheral blood, taken on day 0 of AZD1222 vaccination. The chain combines TRBV6-6 with TRBJ2-1, with D possibly being TRBD1 (6 bases). CDR3 DNA sequence: TGTGCCAGCAGTTACTCGGACAGAAGTAGTGAGCAGTTCTTC. It encodes CASSYSDRSSEQFF.